This T cell receptor (beta chain) was profiled in a study of blood T cell repertoires in COVID-19. Study details: T cells, B-cell-depleted T cells, or PBMCs provided the cDNA or gDNA that served as material.

CDR3 length equals 13 residues. From germline, CDR1 is SGHTA and CDR2 FQGNSA. The V end was cut by 1 base, the J end by 12 bases, with 13 bases between. Original processing notes: Amplification from reference gene primers served as the basis for estimated nucleated cell counts. Sequencing was performed with immunoSEQ multiplex PCR; in TCRdb, only in-frame clones are kept and a portion is missing. That table gives V, J and clone size, and the DNA gave D and trimming. The profile covers under 200,000 clones, with roughly nine tenths appearing a single time and 9.5% to 13% taken by the ten largest. Followed over time, Seattle patients had been enrolled while infection was active.

The sequencing input was peripheral blood. This rearrangement joins TRBV7-2 to TRBJ2-1; perhaps TRBD2 as D (6 bases). This clonotype originated in a woman aged 55 to 70 with COVID-19, enrolled during active disease. The CDR3 is CASSLGGSGLQFF. CDR3 DNA: TGTGCCAGCAGCTTAGGGGGAAGCGGGCTGCAGTTCTTC.